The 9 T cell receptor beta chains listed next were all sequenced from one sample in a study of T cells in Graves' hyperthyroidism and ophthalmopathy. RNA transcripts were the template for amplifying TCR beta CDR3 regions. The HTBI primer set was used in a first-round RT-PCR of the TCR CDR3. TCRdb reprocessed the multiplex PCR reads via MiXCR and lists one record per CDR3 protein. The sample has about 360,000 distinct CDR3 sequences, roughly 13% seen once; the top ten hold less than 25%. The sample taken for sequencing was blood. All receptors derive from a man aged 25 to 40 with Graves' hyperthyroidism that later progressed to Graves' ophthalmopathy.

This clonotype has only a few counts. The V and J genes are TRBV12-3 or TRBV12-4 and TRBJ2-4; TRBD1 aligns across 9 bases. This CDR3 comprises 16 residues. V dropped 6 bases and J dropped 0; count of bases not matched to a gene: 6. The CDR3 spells CASSRDRVLAKNIQYF. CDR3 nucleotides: TGTGCCAGCAGCCGGGACAGGGTTCTAGCCAAAAACATTCAGTACTTC.

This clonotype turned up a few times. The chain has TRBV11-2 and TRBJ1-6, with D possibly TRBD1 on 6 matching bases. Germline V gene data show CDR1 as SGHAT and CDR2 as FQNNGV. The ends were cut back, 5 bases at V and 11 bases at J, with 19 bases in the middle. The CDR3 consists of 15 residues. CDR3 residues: CASSPTQGKVPPLHF. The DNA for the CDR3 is TGTGCCAGCAGCCCAACTCAGGGGAAAGTGCCACCCCTCCACTTT.

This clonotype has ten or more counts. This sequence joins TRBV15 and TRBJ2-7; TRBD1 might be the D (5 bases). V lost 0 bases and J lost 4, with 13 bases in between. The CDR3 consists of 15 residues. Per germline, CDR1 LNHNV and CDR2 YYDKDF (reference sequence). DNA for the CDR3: TGTGCCACCAGCAGAGATCCGTTAGGGGTGTACGAGCAGTACTTC. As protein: CATSRDPLGVYEQYF.

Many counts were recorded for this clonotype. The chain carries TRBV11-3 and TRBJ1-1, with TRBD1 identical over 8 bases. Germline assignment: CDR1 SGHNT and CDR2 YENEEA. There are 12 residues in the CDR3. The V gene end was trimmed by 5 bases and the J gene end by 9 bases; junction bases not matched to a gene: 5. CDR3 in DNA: TGTGCCAGCAGCCATGGGGACAGGAAAGCTTTCTTT. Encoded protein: CASSHGDRKAFF.

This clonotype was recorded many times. CDR3 residues: CASSPRDRGRETQYF. In nucleotides, the CDR3 is TGTGCCAGCAGTCCACGCGACAGGGGCCGAGAGACCCAGTACTTC. The chain couples TRBV12-3 or TRBV12-4 to TRBJ2-5; TRBD1 agrees at 8 bases. The CDR3 totals 15 residues. V lost 5 bases, J lost 4 bases, and 9 bases stayed unmatched.

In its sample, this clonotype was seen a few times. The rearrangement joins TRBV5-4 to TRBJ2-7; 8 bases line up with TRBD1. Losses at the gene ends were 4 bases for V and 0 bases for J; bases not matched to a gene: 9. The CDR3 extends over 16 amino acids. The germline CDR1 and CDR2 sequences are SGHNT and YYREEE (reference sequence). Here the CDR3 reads CASSRQGRLHSYEQYF. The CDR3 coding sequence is TGTGCCAGCAGCCGACAGGGGAGACTCCACTCCTACGAGCAGTACTTC.

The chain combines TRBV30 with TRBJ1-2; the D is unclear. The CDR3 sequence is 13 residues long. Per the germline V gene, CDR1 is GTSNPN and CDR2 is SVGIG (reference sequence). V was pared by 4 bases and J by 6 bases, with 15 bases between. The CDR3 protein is CAWNAGGSHGYTF. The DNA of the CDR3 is TGTGCCTGGAACGCGGGTGGGAGTCATGGCTACACCTTC.

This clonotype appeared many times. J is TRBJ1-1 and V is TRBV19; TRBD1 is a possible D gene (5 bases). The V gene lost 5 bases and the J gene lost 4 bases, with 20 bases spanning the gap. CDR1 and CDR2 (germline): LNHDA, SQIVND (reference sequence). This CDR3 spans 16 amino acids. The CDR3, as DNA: TGTGCCAGTAGTCCAGGATGGGGGACGAGGAGCACTGAAGCTTTCTTT. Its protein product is CASSPGWGTRSTEAFF.

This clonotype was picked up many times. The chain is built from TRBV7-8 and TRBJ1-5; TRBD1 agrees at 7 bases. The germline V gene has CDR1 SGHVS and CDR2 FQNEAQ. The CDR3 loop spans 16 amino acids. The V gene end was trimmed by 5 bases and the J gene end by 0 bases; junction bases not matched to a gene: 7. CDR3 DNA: TGTGCCAGCAGCGGACAGGCCCCCAATAGCAATCAGCCCCAGCATTTT. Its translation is CASSGQAPNSNQPQHF.